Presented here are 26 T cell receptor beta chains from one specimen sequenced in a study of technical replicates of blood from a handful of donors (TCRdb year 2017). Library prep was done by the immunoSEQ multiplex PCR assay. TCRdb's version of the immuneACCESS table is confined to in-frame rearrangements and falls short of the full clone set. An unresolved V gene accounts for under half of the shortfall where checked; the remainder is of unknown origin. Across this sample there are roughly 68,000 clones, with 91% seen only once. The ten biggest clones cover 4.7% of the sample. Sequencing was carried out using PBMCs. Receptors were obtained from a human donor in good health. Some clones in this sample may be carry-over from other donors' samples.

The CDR3 spells CASSAQRGGQTQYF. The CDR3 DNA sequence: TGTGCCAGCAGTGCTCAGCGGGGGGGCCAGACCCAGTACTTC. This sequence joins TRBV2 and TRBJ2-5; 10 bases align to TRBD2. The CDR3 loop spans 14 amino acids. The germline V gene has CDR1 SNHLY and CDR2 FYNNEI. Trimming cost V 4 bases and J 6 bases; bases outside gene matches: 5.

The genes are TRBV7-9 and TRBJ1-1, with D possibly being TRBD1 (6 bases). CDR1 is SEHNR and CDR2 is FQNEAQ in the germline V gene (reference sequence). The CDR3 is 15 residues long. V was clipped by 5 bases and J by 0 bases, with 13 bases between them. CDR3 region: CASSPLQGMNTEAFF. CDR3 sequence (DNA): TGTGCCAGCAGCCCGTTACAGGGTATGAACACTGAAGCTTTCTTT.

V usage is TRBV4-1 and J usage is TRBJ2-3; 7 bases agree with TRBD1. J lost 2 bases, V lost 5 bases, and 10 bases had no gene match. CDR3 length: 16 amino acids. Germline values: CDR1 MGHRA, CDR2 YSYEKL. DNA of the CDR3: TGCGCCAGCAGCAACCCGGGACAGCGAACCACAGATACGCAGTATTTT. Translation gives CASSNPGQRTTDTQYF.

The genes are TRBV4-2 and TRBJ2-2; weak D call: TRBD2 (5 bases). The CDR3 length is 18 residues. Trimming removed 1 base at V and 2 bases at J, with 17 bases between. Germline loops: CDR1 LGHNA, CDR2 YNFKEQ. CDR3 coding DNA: TGTGCCAGCAGCCAAGTACCTAGCAGACATCCTAACACCGGGGAGCTGTTTTTT. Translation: CASSQVPSRHPNTGELFF.

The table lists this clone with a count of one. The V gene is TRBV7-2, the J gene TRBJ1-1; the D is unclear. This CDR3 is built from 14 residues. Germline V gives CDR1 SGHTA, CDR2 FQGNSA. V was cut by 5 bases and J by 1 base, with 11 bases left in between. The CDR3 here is CASSPGITNTEAFF. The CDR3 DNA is TGTGCCAGCAGCCCGGGTATTACGAACACTGAAGCTTTCTTT.

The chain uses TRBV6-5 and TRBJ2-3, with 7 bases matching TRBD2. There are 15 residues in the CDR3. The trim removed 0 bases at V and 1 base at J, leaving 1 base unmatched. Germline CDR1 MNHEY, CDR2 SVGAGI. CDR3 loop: CASSYSRGGTDTQYF. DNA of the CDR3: TGTGCCAGCAGTTACTCACGGGGGGGCACAGATACGCAGTATTTT.

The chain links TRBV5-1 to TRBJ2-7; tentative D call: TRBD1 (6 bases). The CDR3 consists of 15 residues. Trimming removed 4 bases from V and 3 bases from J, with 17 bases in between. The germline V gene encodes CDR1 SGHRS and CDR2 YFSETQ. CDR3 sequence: CASSRDILAGYEQYF. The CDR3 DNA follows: TGCGCCAGCAGCCGGGACATCTTGGCCGGCTACGAGCAGTACTTC.

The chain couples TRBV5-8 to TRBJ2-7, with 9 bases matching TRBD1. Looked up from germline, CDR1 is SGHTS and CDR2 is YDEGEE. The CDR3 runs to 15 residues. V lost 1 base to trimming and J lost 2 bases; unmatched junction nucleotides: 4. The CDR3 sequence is CASSLRWDRAYEQYF. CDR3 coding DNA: TGTGCCAGCAGCTTGAGGTGGGACAGGGCCTACGAGCAGTACTTC.

CDR3 nucleotides: TGTGCCAGCAGCTCTAAAAGCGGGGGAGATACGCAGTATTTT. It encodes CASSSKSGGDTQYF. V usage is TRBV7-9 and J usage is TRBJ2-3; TRBD2 matches 8 bases. The CDR3 covers 14 residues. The J segment lost 5 bases and the V segment lost 4 bases, leaving 5 bases of the junction unmatched. Germline loops: CDR1 SEHNR, CDR2 FQNEAQ (reference sequence).

CDR3 in DNA: TGCAGTGTTAGCGGTAGTCCCGAGCAGTACTTC. It translates to CSVSGSPEQYF. The rearrangement links TRBV20-1 to TRBJ2-7, with D perhaps matching TRBD2 (6 bases). CDR3 size: 11 residues. Germline V lookup: CDR1 DFQATT, CDR2 SNEGSKA (reference sequence). The ends were cut back, 7 bases at V and 6 bases at J, with 13 bases in the middle.

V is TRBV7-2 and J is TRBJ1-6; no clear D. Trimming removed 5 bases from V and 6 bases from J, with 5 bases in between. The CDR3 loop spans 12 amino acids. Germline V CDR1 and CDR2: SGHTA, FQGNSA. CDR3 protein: CASSTGNSPLHF. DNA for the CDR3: TGTGCCAGCAGCACGGGTAATTCACCCCTCCACTTT.

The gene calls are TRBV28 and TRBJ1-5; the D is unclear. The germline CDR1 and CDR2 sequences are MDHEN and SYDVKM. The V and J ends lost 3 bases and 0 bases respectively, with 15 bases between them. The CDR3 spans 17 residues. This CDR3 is CASSFWAGFDSNQPQHF. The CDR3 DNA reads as TGTGCCAGCAGTTTTTGGGCCGGATTCGATAGCAATCAGCCCCAGCATTTT.

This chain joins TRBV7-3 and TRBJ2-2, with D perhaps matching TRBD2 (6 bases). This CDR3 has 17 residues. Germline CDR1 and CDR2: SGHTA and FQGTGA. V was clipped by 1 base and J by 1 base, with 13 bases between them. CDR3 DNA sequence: TGTGCCAGCAGCTTAATTGGTGTCGGGAGGAACACCGGGGAGCTGTTTTTT. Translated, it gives CASSLIGVGRNTGELFF. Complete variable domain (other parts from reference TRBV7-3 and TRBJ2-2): GAGVSQTPSNKVTEKGKYVELRCDPISGHTALYWYRQSLGQGPEFLIYFQGTGAADDSGLPNDRFFAVRPEGSVSTLKIQRTERGDSAVYLCASSLIGVGRNTGELFFGEGSRLTVL.

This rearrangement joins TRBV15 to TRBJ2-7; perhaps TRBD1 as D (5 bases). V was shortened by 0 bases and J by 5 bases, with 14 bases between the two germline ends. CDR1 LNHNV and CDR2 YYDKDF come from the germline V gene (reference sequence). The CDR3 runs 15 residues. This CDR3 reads CATSRDLGAGNEQYF. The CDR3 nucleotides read TGTGCCACCAGCAGAGATTTAGGGGCAGGAAACGAGCAGTACTTC.

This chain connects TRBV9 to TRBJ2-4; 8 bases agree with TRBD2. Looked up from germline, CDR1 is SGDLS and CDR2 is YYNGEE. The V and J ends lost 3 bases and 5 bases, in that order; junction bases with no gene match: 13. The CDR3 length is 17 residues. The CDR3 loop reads CASSAGVHSGNENIQYF. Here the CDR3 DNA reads TGTGCCAGCAGCGCCGGGGTCCATAGCGGGAACGAAAACATTCAGTACTTC.

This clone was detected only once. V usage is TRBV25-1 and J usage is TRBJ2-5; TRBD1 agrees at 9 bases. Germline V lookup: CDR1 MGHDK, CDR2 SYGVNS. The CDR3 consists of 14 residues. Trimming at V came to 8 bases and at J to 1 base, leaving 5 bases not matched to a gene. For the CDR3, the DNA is TGTGCCAGCTTGACAGGGGGGTTCCAAGAGACCCAGTACTTC. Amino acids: CASLTGGFQETQYF.

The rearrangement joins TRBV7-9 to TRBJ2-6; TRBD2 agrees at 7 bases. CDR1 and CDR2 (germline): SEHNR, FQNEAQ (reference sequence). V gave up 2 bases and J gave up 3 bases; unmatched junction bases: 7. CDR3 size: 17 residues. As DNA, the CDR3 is TGTGCCAGCAGCTTAAATCATCGCGGGGGTGGGGCCAACGTCCTGACTTTC. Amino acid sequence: CASSLNHRGGGANVLTF. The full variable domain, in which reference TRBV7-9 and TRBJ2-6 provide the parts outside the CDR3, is DTGVSQNPRHKITKRGQNVTFRCDPISEHNRLYWYRQTLGQGPEFLTYFQNEAQLEKSRLLSDRFSAERPKGSFSTLEIQRTEQGDSAMYLCASSLNHRGGGANVLTFGAGSRLTVL.

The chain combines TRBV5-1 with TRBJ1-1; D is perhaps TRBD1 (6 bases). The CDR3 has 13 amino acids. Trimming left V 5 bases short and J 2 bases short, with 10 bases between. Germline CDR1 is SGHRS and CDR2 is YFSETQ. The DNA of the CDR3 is TGCGCCAGCAGACCGGACAGCAACACTGAAGCTTTCTTT. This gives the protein CASRPDSNTEAFF.

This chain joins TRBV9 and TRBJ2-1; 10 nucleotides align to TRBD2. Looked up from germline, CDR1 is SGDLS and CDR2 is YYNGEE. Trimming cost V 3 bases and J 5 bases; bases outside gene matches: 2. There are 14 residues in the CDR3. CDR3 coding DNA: TGTGCCAGCAGCGAGCGGGGGGGGGACAATGAGCAGTTCTTC. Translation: CASSERGGDNEQFF.

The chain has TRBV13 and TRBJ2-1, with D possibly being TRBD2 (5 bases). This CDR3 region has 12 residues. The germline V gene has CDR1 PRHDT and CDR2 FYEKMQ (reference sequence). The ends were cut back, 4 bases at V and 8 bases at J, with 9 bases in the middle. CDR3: CASSSRGYEQFF. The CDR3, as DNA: TGTGCCAGCAGCTCACGGGGTTATGAGCAGTTCTTC.

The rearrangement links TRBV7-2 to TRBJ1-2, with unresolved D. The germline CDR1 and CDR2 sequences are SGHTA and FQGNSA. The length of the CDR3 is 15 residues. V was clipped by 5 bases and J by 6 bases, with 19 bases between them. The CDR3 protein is CASSPSTYQVDGYTF. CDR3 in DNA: TGTGCCAGCAGCCCCTCCACATATCAAGTCGATGGCTACACCTTC.

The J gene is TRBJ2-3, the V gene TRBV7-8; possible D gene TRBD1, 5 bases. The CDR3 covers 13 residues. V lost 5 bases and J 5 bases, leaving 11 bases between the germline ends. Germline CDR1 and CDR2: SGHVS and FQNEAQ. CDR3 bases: TGTGCCAGCAGCCCCCCCAGGGAAGATACGCAGTATTTT. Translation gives CASSPPREDTQYF.

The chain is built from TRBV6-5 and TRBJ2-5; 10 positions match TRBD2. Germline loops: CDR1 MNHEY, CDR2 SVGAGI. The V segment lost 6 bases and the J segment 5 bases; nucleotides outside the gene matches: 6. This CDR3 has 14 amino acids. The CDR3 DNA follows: TGTGCCAGCAGCCGTAGCGGGGGGTGGGAGACCCAGTACTTC. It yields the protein CASSRSGGWETQYF.

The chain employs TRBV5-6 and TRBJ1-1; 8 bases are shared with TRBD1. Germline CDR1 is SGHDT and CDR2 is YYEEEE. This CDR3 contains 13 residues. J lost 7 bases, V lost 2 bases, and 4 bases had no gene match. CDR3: CASSFDRGREAFF. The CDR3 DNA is TGTGCCAGCAGCTTTGACAGGGGCCGTGAAGCTTTCTTT.

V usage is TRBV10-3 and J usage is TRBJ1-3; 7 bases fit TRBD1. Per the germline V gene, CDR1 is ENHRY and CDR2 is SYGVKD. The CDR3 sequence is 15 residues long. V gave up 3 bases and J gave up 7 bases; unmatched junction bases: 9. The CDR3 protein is CAISDGTVLKNTIYF. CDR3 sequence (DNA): TGTGCCATCAGTGATGGGACAGTTTTAAAGAACACCATATATTTT.

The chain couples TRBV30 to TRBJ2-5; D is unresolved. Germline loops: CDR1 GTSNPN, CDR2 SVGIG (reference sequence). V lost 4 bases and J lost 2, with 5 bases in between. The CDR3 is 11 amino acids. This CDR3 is CAWTEQETQYF. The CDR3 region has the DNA TGTGCCTGGACGGAGCAAGAGACCCAGTACTTC.